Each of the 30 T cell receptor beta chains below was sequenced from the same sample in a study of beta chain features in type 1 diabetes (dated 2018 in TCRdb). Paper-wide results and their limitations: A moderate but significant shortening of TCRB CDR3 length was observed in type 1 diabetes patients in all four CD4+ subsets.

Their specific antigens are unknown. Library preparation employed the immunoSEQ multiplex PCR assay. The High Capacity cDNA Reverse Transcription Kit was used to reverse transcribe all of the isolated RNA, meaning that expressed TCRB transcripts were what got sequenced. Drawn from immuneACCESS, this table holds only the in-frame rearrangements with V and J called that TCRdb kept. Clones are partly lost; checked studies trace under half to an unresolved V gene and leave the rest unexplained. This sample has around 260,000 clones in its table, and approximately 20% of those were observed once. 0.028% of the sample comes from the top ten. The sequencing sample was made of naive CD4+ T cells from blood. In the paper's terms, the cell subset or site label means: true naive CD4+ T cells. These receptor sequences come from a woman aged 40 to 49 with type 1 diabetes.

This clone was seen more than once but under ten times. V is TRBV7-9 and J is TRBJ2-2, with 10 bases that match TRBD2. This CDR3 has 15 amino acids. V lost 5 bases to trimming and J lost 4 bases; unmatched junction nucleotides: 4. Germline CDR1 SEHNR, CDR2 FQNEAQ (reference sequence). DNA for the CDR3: TGTGCCAGCAGCGCTAGCGGGAGACGCACCGGGGAGCTGTTTTTT. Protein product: CASSASGRRTGELFF.

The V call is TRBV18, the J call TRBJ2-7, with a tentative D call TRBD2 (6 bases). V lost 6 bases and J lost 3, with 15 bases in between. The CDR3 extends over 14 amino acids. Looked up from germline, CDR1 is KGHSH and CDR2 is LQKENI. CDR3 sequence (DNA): TGTGCCAGCTCCCCGCGGGACCGGGACTACGAGCAGTACTTC. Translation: CASSPRDRDYEQYF.

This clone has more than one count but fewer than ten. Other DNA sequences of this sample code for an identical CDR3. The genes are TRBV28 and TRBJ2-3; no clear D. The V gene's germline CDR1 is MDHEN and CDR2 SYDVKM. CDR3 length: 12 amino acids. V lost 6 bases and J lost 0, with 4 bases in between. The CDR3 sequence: CASSRSTDTQYF. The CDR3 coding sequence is TGTGCCAGCAGCAGGAGCACAGATACGCAGTATTTT.

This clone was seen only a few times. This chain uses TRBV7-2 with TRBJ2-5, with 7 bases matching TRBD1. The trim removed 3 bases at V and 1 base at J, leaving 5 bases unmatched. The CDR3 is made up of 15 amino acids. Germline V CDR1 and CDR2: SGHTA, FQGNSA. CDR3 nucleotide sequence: TGTGCCAGCAGCTTGGGGGCAGGGGGCCAAGAGACCCAGTACTTC. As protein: CASSLGAGGQETQYF.

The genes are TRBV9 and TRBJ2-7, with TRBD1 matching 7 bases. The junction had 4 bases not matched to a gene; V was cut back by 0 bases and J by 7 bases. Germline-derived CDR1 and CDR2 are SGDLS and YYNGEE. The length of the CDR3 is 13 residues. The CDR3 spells CASSVEGAGEQYF. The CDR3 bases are TGTGCCAGCAGCGTAGAGGGGGCTGGGGAGCAGTACTTC.

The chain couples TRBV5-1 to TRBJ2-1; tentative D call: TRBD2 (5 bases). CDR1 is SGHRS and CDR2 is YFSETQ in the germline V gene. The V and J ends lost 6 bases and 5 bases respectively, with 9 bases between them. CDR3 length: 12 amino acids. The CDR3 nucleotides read TGCGCCAGCACCCCCGGGAACAATGAGCAGTTCTTC. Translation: CASTPGNNEQFF.

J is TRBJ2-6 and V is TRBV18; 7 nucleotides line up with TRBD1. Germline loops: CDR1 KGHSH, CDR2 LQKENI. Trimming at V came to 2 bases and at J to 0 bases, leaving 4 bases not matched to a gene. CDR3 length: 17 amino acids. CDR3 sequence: CASSPVTGSSGANVLTF. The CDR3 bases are TGTGCCAGCTCACCAGTGACAGGGAGCTCTGGGGCCAACGTCCTGACTTTC.

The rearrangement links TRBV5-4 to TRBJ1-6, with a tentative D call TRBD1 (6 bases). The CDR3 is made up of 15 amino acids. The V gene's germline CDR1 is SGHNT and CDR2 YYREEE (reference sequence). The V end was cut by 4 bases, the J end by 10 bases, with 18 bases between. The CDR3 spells CASSPGQIFPSPLHF. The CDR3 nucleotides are TGTGCCAGCAGCCCCGGACAGATCTTCCCGTCACCCCTCCACTTT.

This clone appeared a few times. CDR3: CASSLGLENEQFF. CDR3 DNA: TGTGCCAGCAGCTTGGGACTAGAAAACGAGCAGTTCTTC. This rearrangement joins TRBV5-4 to TRBJ2-1; possible D gene TRBD2, 6 bases. Looked up from germline, CDR1 is SGHNT and CDR2 is YYREEE (reference sequence). This CDR3 is 13 amino acids long. Trimming removed 0 bases from V and 10 bases from J, with 11 bases in between.

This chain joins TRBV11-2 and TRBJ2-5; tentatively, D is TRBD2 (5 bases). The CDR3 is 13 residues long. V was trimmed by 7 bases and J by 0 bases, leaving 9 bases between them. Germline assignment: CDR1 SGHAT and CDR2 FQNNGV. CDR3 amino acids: CASTVGDQETQYF. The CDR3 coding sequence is TGTGCCAGCACCGTCGGGGACCAAGAGACCCAGTACTTC.

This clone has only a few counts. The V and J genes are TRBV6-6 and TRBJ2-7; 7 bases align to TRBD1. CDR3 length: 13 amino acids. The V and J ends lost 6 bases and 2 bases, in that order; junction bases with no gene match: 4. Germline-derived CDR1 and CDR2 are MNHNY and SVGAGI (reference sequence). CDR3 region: CASRRDRTYEQYF. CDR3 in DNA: TGTGCCAGCAGGAGGGACAGAACCTACGAGCAGTACTTC.

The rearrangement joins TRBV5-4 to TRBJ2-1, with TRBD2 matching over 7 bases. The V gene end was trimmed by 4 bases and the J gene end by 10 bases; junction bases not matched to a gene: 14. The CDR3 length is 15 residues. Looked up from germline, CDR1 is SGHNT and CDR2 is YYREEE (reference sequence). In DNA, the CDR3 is TGTGCCAGCAGCGGGAAGCGGGGTCATATGGGGGAGCAGTTCTTC. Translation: CASSGKRGHMGEQFF.

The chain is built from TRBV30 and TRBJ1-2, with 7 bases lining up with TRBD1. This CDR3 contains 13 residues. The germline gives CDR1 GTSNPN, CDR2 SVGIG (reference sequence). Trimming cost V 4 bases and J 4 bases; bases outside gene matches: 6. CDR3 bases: TGTGCCTGGACAGGGGGATCGAGCTATGGCTACACCTTC. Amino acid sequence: CAWTGGSSYGYTF.

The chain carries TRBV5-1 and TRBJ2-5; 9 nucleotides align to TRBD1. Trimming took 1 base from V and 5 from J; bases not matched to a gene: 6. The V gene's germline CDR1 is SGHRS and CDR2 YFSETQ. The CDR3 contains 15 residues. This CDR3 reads CASSLTGQGGETQYF. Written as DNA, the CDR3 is TGCGCCAGCAGCTTGACGGGACAGGGCGGGGAGACCCAGTACTTC.

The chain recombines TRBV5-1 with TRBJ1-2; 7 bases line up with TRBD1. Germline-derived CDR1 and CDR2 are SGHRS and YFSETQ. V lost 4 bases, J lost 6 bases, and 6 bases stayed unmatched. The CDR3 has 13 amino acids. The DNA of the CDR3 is TGCGCCAGCAGCCTTACAGGGGAGGATGGCTACACCTTC. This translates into CASSLTGEDGYTF.

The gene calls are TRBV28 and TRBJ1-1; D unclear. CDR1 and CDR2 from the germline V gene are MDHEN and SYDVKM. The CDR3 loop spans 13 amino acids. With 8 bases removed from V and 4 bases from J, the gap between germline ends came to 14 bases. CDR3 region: CASLLPGGTEAFF. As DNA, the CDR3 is TGTGCCAGCCTCTTGCCGGGTGGCACTGAAGCTTTCTTT.

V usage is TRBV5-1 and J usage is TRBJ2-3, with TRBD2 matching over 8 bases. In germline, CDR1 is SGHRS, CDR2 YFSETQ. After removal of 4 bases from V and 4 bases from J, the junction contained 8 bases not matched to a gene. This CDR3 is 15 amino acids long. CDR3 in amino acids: CASSVIAGRADTQYF. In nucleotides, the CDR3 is TGCGCCAGCAGCGTGATAGCGGGGAGAGCAGATACGCAGTATTTT.

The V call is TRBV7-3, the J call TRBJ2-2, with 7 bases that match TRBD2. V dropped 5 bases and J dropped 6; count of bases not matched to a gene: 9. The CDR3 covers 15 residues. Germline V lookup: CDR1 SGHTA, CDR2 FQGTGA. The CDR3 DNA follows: TGTGCCAGCAGCCCGTCTGGGGGGGGATCCGGGGAGCTGTTTTTT. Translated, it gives CASSPSGGGSGELFF. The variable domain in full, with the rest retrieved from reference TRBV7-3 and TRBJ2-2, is GAGVSQTPSNKVTEKGKYVELRCDPISGHTALYWYRQSLGQGPEFLIYFQGTGAADDSGLPNDRFFAVRPEGSVSTLKIQRTERGDSAVYLCASSPSGGGSGELFFGEGSRLTVL.

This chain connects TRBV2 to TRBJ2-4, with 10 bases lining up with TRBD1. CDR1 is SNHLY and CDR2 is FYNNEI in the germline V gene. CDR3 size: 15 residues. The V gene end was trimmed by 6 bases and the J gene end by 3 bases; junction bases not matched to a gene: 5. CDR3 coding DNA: TGTGCCAGCAGGGGGACAGGGGATCTCAAAAACATTCAGTACTTC. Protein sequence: CASRGTGDLKNIQYF.

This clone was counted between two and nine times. CDR3: CSVRLVQETQYF. CDR3 coding DNA: TGCAGCGTCCGACTGGTCCAAGAGACCCAGTACTTC. The V and J genes are TRBV29-1 and TRBJ2-5; D not resolved. Germline V gene sequence: CDR1 SQVTM, CDR2 ANQGSEA. The V end was cut by 6 bases, the J end by 1 base, with 9 bases between. This CDR3 is built from 12 residues.

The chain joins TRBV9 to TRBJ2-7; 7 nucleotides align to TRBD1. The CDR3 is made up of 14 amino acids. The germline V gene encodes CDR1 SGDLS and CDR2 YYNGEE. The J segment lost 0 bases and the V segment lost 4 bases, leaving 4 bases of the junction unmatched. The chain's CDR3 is CASSLGQSSYEQYF. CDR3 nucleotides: TGTGCCAGCAGCCTGGGACAGTCCTCCTACGAGCAGTACTTC.

CDR3 DNA sequence: TGTGCCAGCTCCCTTAACGGACTAGCTTCCTACAATGAGCAGTTCTTC. Translating it yields CASSLNGLASYNEQFF. This chain joins TRBV18 and TRBJ2-1, with 8 bases lining up with TRBD2. This CDR3 has 16 residues. Germline assignment: CDR1 KGHSH and CDR2 LQKENI. Unmatched junction bases numbered 8, after V lost 6 bases and J lost 1 base.

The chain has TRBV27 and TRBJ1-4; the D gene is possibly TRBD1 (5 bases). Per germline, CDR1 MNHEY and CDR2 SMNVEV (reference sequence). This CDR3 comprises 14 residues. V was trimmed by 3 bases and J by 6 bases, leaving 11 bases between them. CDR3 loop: CASSFQGSDEKLFF. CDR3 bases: TGTGCCAGCAGTTTTCAGGGTTCCGATGAAAAACTGTTTTTT.

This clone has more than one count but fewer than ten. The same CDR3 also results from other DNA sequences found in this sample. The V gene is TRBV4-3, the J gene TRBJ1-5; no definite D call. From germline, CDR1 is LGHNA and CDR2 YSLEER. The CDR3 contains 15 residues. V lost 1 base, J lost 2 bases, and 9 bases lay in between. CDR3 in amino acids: CASSQVTGGNQPQHF. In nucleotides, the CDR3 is TGCGCCAGCAGCCAAGTTACGGGTGGCAATCAGCCCCAGCATTTT.

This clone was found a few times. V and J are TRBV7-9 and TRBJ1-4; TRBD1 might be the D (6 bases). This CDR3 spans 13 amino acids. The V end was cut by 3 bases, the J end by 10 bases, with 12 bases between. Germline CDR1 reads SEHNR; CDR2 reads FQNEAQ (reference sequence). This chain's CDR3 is CASSFDRKGKLFF. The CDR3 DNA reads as TGTGCCAGCAGCTTCGACAGGAAAGGAAAACTGTTTTTT.

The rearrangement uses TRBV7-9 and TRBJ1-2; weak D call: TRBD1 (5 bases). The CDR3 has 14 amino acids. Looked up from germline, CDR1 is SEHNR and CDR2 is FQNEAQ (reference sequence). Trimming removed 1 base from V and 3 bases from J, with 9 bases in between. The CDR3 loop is CASSLGGGDYGYTF. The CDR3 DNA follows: TGTGCCAGCAGCTTAGGGGGAGGGGACTATGGCTACACCTTC.

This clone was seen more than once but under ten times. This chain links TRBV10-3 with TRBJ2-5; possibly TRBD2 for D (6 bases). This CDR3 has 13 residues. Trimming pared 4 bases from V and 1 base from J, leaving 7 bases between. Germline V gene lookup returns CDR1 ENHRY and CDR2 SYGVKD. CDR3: CAISGGVQETQYF. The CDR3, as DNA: TGTGCCATCAGTGGGGGGGTCCAAGAGACCCAGTACTTC.

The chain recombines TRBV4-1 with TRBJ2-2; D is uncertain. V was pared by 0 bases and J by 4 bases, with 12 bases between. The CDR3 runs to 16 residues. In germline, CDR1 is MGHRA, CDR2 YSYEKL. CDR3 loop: CASSQDPRPSTGELFF. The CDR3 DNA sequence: TGCGCCAGCAGCCAAGATCCCAGGCCGAGCACCGGGGAGCTGTTTTTT.

The CDR3 reads CASRGVQETQYF. In DNA form, the CDR3 reads TGTGCCAGCAGAGGGGTCCAAGAGACCCAGTACTTC. The chain has TRBV7-9 and TRBJ2-5; D is perhaps TRBD1 (5 bases). Germline values: CDR1 SEHNR, CDR2 FQNEAQ (reference sequence). With 6 bases removed from V and 1 base from J, the gap between germline ends came to 6 bases. The CDR3 has 12 residues.

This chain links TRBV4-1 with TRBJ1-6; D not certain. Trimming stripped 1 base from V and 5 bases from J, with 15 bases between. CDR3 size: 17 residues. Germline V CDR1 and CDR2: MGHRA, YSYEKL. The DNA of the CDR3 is TGCGCCAGCAGCCAAGCATCAGTCCTCCAGAATAATTCACCCCTCCACTTT. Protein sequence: CASSQASVLQNNSPLHF.